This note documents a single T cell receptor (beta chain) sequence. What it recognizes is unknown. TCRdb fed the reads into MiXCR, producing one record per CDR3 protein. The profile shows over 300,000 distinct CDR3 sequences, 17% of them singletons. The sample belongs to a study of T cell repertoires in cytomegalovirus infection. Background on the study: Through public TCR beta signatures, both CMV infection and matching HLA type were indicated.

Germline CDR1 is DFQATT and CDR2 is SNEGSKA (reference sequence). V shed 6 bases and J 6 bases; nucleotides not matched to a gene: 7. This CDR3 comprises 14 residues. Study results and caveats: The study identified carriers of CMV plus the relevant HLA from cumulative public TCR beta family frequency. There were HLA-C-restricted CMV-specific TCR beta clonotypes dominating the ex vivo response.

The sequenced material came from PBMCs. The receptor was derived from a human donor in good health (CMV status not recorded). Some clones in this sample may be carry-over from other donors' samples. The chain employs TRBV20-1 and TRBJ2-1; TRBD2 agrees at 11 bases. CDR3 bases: TGCAGTGCGATAAGTAGCGGGGGGGCCAATGAGCAGTTCTTC. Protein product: CSAISSGGANEQFF.